One and the same sample provided the 22 T cell receptor beta chains below, sequenced in a study of circulating CD8 cells and anti-PD-1 response in melanoma. Each library started from roughly 15 ng of total RNA using the QIAseq Immune Repertoire TCR panel. TCRdb ran MiXCR on the reads and lists one entry per CDR3 protein. Among 500 to 800 distinct CDR3 sequences, approximately 8.1% were seen once, and the ten largest hold about a fifth. Sorting of live CD3+CD8+TCRalphabeta+ cells by PD-1 and/or TIGIT gave four subsets. The sequences come from CD8+ T cells from PBMCs, collected at baseline or after one month of anti-PD-1 therapy (not recorded which). The source of these receptors is a human donor with melanoma.

This clonotype turned up a few times. The rearrangement joins TRBV30 to TRBJ2-1, with 10 bases lining up with TRBD2. This CDR3 is 15 amino acids long. V lost 4 bases, J lost 3 bases, and 6 bases stayed unmatched. CDR1 GTSNPN and CDR2 SVGIG come from the germline V gene (reference sequence). CDR3 sequence: CAWTLTSGVYNEQFF. The CDR3 DNA follows: TGTGCCTGGACCCTAACTAGCGGGGTCTACAATGAGCAGTTCTTC. Filled out from reference TRBV30 and TRBJ2-1, the complete variable domain reads SQTIHQWPATLVQPVGSPLSLECTVEGTSNPNLYWYRQAAGRGLQLLFYSVGIGQISSEVPQNLSASRPQDRQFILSSKKLLLSDSGFYLCAWTLTSGVYNEQFFGPGTRLTVL.

The rearrangement uses TRBV25-1 and TRBJ1-3; 7 bases line up with TRBD1. J gave up 2 bases and V 6 bases, and 4 bases lay outside the gene matches. The CDR3 sequence is 14 residues long. In germline, CDR1 is MGHDK, CDR2 SYGVNS. CDR3 nucleotides: TGTGCCAGCAGCCGGGACAGCCCTGGAAACACCATATATTTT. This codes for CASSRDSPGNTIYF.

This clonotype is large in the sample. The rearrangement joins TRBV7-2 to TRBJ2-1; a weak D match, TRBD1 (6 bases). Trimming left V 0 bases short and J 0 bases short, with 12 bases between. Germline V gene data show CDR1 as SGHTA and CDR2 as FQGNSA. CDR3 size: 17 residues. In nucleotides, the CDR3 is TGTGCCAGCAGCTTAGCCCTAGGACAGTACTCCTACAATGAGCAGTTCTTC. It translates to CASSLALGQYSYNEQFF.

This clonotype qualifies as large. V usage is TRBV20-1 and J usage is TRBJ2-7; D gene unclear. The CDR3 contains 14 residues. CDR1 is DFQATT and CDR2 is SNEGSKA in the germline V gene (reference sequence). Trimming pared 0 bases from V and 2 bases from J, leaving 11 bases between. In nucleotides, the CDR3 is TGCAGTGCTAGAGAAGGGTCGGATGCCTACGAGCAGTACTTC. It encodes CSAREGSDAYEQYF.

By its share, this clonotype is large (0.1 to 1%). The chain employs TRBV18 and TRBJ2-1; D may be TRBD2 (6 bases). The CDR3 is 15 residues long. V was shortened by 3 bases and J by 4 bases, with 13 bases between the two germline ends. Germline V CDR1 and CDR2: KGHSH, LQKENI. The CDR3 sequence is CASSPSRDFYNEQFF. DNA of the CDR3: TGTGCCAGCTCACCCTCCCGGGACTTTTACAATGAGCAGTTCTTC.

Within the sample, this clonotype is medium-sized (0.01 to 0.1%). V gene TRBV4-1 combines with J gene TRBJ2-7, with 8 bases fitting TRBD1. Germline loops: CDR1 MGHRA, CDR2 YSYEKL. The CDR3 totals 15 residues. V shed 1 base, J shed 2 bases, and the junction held 4 bases outside the gene matches. The CDR3 here is CASSQGQGNAYEQYF. DNA of the CDR3: TGCGCCAGCAGCCAAGGACAGGGGAATGCCTACGAGCAGTACTTC.

Comment on this clonotype: In this CDR3 the conserved last residue, phenylalanine or tryptophan, is missing, so a read error is likely. This sequence joins TRBV24-1 and TRBJ2-2; D gene ambiguous. This CDR3 has 13 amino acids. V shed 5 bases and J shed 6 bases, with 9 bases lying between them. Looked up from germline, CDR1 is KGHDR and CDR2 is SFDVKD. The DNA of the CDR3 is TGTGCCACCAGTGTAAGGAGCCCCGGGGAGCTGTTTTCT. Amino acid sequence: CATSVRSPGELFS.

The rearrangement uses TRBV19 and TRBJ1-5; 9 bases map to TRBD1. The CDR3 totals 15 residues. Germline V CDR1 and CDR2: LNHDA, SQIVND (reference sequence). V lost 5 bases and J lost 4; bases outside the gene matches: 6. The CDR3 DNA sequence: TGTGCCAGTAGTCTGACCGGGACAGGGAATCAGCCCCAGCATTTT. Its protein product is CASSLTGTGNQPQHF. The variable domain in full, with the rest retrieved from reference TRBV19 and TRBJ1-5, is DGGITQSPKYLFRKEGQNVTLSCEQNLNHDAMYWYRQDPGQGLRLIYYSQIVNDFQKGDIAEGYSVSREKKESFPLTVTSAQKNPTAFYLCASSLTGTGNQPQHFGDGTRLSIL.

Relative to its sample, this clonotype is large. The junction shows a germline mismatch at one end, possibly a read error. This rearrangement joins TRBV27 to TRBJ1-5, with TRBD1 as a possible D gene (6 bases). Per the germline V gene, CDR1 is MNHEY and CDR2 is SMNVEV (reference sequence). This CDR3 contains 17 residues. The CDR3 DNA follows: TGTGCCAGCAGTCACACATGGGGTGAGGGGGGCAAACAGCCCCAGCATTTT. This encodes CASSHTWGEGGKQPQHF.

In this sample, this clonotype is large. The chain recombines TRBV20-1 with TRBJ2-7; the match to TRBD2 covers 9 bases. Germline V lookup: CDR1 DFQATT, CDR2 SNEGSKA (reference sequence). V was pared by 3 bases and J by 4 bases, with 7 bases of the junction left unmatched. The CDR3 has 14 residues. CDR3 sequence reads: CSASGVAGEYEQYF. CDR3 DNA sequence: TGCAGTGCTAGTGGGGTAGCGGGGGAGTACGAGCAGTACTTC.

This clonotype is termed medium-sized (0.01 to 0.1%). This chain connects TRBV2 to TRBJ2-3; no reliable D call. V lost 3 bases and J lost 2, with 12 bases in between. Looked up from germline, CDR1 is SNHLY and CDR2 is FYNNEI. CDR3 length: 15 residues. The CDR3 here is CASSDPITATDTQYF. The CDR3 DNA reads TGTGCCAGCAGTGATCCTATCACCGCCACAGATACGCAGTATTTT.

By proportion, this clonotype is medium-sized. The chain carries TRBV7-2 and TRBJ2-3; D possibly corresponds to TRBD1 (6 bases). There are 15 residues in the CDR3. Germline V gene sequence: CDR1 SGHTA, CDR2 FQGNSA. V shed 5 bases and J shed 2 bases, with 14 bases lying between them. The CDR3 reads CASSRRDTPTDTQYF. CDR3 coding DNA: TGTGCCAGCAGCCGAAGGGACACTCCCACAGATACGCAGTATTTT.

This clonotype is categorized as medium-sized. V usage is TRBV7-6 and J usage is TRBJ2-7; 9 bases agree with TRBD1. Unmatched junction bases numbered 4, after V lost 1 base and J lost 6 bases. There are 14 residues in the CDR3. Germline CDR1 is SGHVS and CDR2 is FNYEAQ. The CDR3 loop reads CASSLEDRGREQYF. The DNA for the CDR3 is TGTGCCAGCAGCTTAGAGGACAGGGGTCGCGAGCAGTACTTC.

The V gene is TRBV7-3, the J gene TRBJ1-5; D remains ambiguous. The CDR3 is 16 residues long. The V gene lost 4 bases and the J gene lost 3 bases, with 16 bases spanning the gap. CDR1 is SGHTA and CDR2 is FQGTGA in the germline V gene. The CDR3 is CASSSNGRGYNQPQHF. DNA for the CDR3: TGTGCCAGCAGCTCCAACGGGCGGGGTTACAATCAGCCCCAGCATTTT. The full variable domain, rest sourced from reference TRBV7-3 and TRBJ1-5, is GAGVSQTPSNKVTEKGKYVELRCDPISGHTALYWYRQSLGQGPEFLIYFQGTGAADDSGLPNDRFFAVRPEGSVSTLKIQRTERGDSAVYLCASSSNGRGYNQPQHFGDGTRLSIL.

Judged by abundance, this clonotype is large (0.1 to 1%). The chain joins TRBV7-6 to TRBJ2-1; a weak D match, TRBD2 (5 bases). Germline V gene data show CDR1 as SGHVS and CDR2 as FNYEAQ. Trimming removed 1 base from V and 3 bases from J, with 10 bases in between. CDR3 length: 15 amino acids. CDR3 DNA: TGTGCCAGCAGCTTAGGAAACAGCGGCTACAATGAGCAGTTCTTC. Translation gives CASSLGNSGYNEQFF.

By its share, this clonotype is medium-sized (0.01 to 0.1%). It may be a read error: a sequence one base away is much more abundant. This chain connects TRBV19 to TRBJ2-1; a possible D gene is TRBD2 (5 bases). Germline V CDR1 and CDR2: LNHDA, SQIVND (reference sequence). The V end lost 6 bases, the J end lost 6 bases, and 12 bases lay between the germline ends. CDR3 size: 13 residues. CDR3 in DNA: TGTGCCAGTAGCGGGTCGGAGGCCAATGAGCAGTTCTTC. This encodes CASSGSEANEQFF.

By share, this clonotype ranks as large (0.1 to 1%). The genes are TRBV2 and TRBJ2-7, with a possible D match to TRBD2 (6 bases). The V gene's germline CDR1 is SNHLY and CDR2 FYNNEI. The V gene lost 6 bases and the J gene lost 7 bases, with 10 bases spanning the gap. The CDR3 spans 11 residues. CDR3 coding DNA: TGTGCCAGCAGCCCTGCGGGGGAGCAGTACTTC. Its protein is CASSPAGEQYF.

This clonotype is large in the sample. The genes are TRBV20-1 and TRBJ2-7; the match to TRBD1 covers 10 bases. The CDR3 spans 12 residues. Germline-derived CDR1 and CDR2 are DFQATT and SNEGSKA (reference sequence). V shed 5 bases and J 5 bases; nucleotides not matched to a gene: 3. The chain's CDR3 is CSAQTGGNEQYF. CDR3 bases: TGCAGTGCTCAGACAGGGGGCAACGAGCAGTACTTC.

Relative to its sample, this clonotype is large. The J gene is TRBJ2-7, the V gene TRBV4-1, with D possibly TRBD2 on 6 matching bases. The CDR3 contains 13 residues. Germline V gene data show CDR1 as MGHRA and CDR2 as YSYEKL. Deletions cut 4 bases from V and 5 bases from J, with 12 bases between. The chain's CDR3 is CASSPDPGDEQYF. In nucleotides, the CDR3 is TGCGCCAGCAGCCCGGATCCGGGGGACGAGCAGTACTTC.

To note about this clonotype: A much larger clone lies one base from this, so it may be a read error. This sequence joins TRBV19 and TRBJ2-1; D remains ambiguous. The V gene's germline CDR1 is LNHDA and CDR2 SQIVND (reference sequence). The CDR3 length is 13 residues. The CDR3 region is CASSINLHNGQFF. CDR3 sequence (DNA): TGTGCCAGTAGTATCAACCTTCACAATGGGCAGTTCTTC.

This clonotype is large (0.1 to 1%) within its sample. V gene TRBV2 combines with J gene TRBJ1-4, with 9 bases identical to TRBD1. The CDR3 covers 13 residues. Unmatched junction bases numbered 10, after V lost 7 bases and J lost 13 bases. CDR1 is SNHLY and CDR2 is FYNNEI in the germline V gene. The CDR3: CASMGTGRHLLFF. The CDR3 DNA reads TGTGCCAGCATGGGGACAGGGCGGCATCTACTGTTTTTT.

This clonotype is classed as large. The J gene is TRBJ2-2, the V gene TRBV2; TRBD2 matches at 8 bases. The CDR3 totals 12 residues. With 8 bases clipped from V and 9 bases from J, the junction kept 5 bases outside the gene matches. Looked up from germline, CDR1 is SNHLY and CDR2 is FYNNEI. CDR3 region: CASGTSLWELFF. Written as DNA, the CDR3 is TGTGCCAGCGGGACTAGTTTGTGGGAGCTGTTTTTT.